A selection of T cell receptor beta chains follows, all from one sample in a study of blood T cell repertoires in COVID-19. Measured with immunoSEQ multiplex PCR; TCRdb has only the in-frame clones, and not every one. Of about 200,000 clones listed, 86% are singletons. The sequenced sample consisted of peripheral blood. Receptors originate from a woman aged 50 to 65 with acute or convalescent COVID-19. Both conserved end residues are part of each CDR3. The D gene is left open where the match is weak. A row's size may be missing; if present it is once, few, many or a size class.

>TRBJ2-3|TRBV25-1|.|.
TGTGCCAGCAGTGGCCTGGAGAGGTATCCTATAGATACGCAGTATTTT
CASSGLERYPIDTQYF
>TRBJ2-2|TRBV15|.|.
TGTGCCACCAGCAGAGATTTCGACACCGGGGAGCTGTTTTTT
CATSRDFDTGELFF
>TRBJ2-5|TRBV30|.|.
TGTGCCTGGAGTGCGGGAGAAGAGACCCAGTACTTC
CAWSAGEETQYF
>TRBJ2-7|TRBV7-8|.|.
TGTGCCAGCAGCCCTCTCTACGAGCAGTACTTC
CASSPLYEQYF
>TRBJ2-1|TRBV6-5|.|.
TGTGCCAGCAGTTACTCTCCTTCCCGTTCCTACAATGAGCAGTTCTTC
CASSYSPSRSYNEQFF
>TRBJ2-1|TRBV2|.|.
TGTGCCAGCAGCCGAGGGAGCTCCTACAATGAGCAGTTCTTC
CASSRGSSYNEQFF
>TRBJ1-2|TRBV6-2/TRBV6-3|TRBD1|once
TGTGCCAGCAGTTACGGGACAGGGGGCGGCTACACCTTC
CASSYGTGGGYTF
>TRBJ1-1|TRBV6-2/TRBV6-3|TRBD1|.
TGTGCCAGCAGTTACGGGACAGCAATGAACACTGAAGCTTTCTTT
CASSYGTAMNTEAFF
>TRBJ2-2|TRBV5-1|.|.
TGCGCCAGCAGCAAGGACCCAACAGGCGGGGAGCTGTTTTTT
CASSKDPTGGELFF
>TRBJ2-1|TRBV18|.|.
TGTGCCAGCTCACCTATTAATGAGCAGTTCTTC
CASSPINEQFF
>TRBJ1-1|TRBV12-2|.|many
TGTGCAAGTCGCTTGCCCGGGGGGATGAACACTGAAGCTTTCTTT
CASRLPGGMNTEAFF
>TRBJ2-5|TRBV2|TRBD2|once
TGTGCCAGCAGTGAAGAGATTGGTAGCGGGGGCCAAGAGACCCAGTACTTC
CASSEEIGSGGQETQYF
>TRBJ2-1|TRBV6-5|TRBD2|.
TGTGCCAGCAGCCGGACTAGCGGGGGGTACAATGAGCAGTTCTTC
CASSRTSGGYNEQFF
>TRBJ2-1|TRBV5-5|.|.
TGTGCCAGCAGCTTTAGCTGGGTAGCGCCATACAATGAGCAGTTCTTC
CASSFSWVAPYNEQFF
>TRBJ1-1|TRBV30|.|.
TGTGCCTGGAGTCAGGGGCACCTTGAAGCTTTCTTT
CAWSQGHLEAFF
>TRBJ2-3|TRBV11-3|.|few
TGTGCCAGCAGCTTAGATCGGTCCGAACTAAATACGCAGTATTTT
CASSLDRSELNTQYF
>TRBJ2-7|TRBV14|TRBD2|.
TGTGCCAGCAGCCAAGCCGGGACTAGGGTTCGGGACGAGCAGTACTTC
CASSQAGTRVRDEQYF
>TRBJ2-2|TRBV6-2/TRBV6-3|.|.
TGTGCCAGCAGTTCGCACCTATCGGGGACCGGGGAGCTGTTTTTT
CASSSHLSGTGELFF
>TRBJ1-6|TRBV12-5|TRBD1|once
TGTGCTAGTGGTCCTGGACAGGAGTATAATTCACCCCTCCACTTT
CASGPGQEYNSPLHF
>TRBJ2-1|TRBV6-5|.|.
TGTGCCAGCAGGGCGCGGGTCCTAGGACACAATGAGCAGTTCTTC
CASRARVLGHNEQFF
>TRBJ2-2|TRBV10-1|TRBD2|.
TGCGCCAGCAAAGATAGCGGGAGCACCGGGGAGCTGTTTTTT
CASKDSGSTGELFF
>TRBJ2-3|TRBV19|.|.
TGTGCCAGTAGTGCTTTTGGGGGGACTAGCACAGATACGCAGTATTTT
CASSAFGGTSTDTQYF
>TRBJ1-1|TRBV6-5|TRBD1|.
TGTGCCAGCAGAGGTTTCGACAGGGGCACTGAAGCTTTCTTT
CASRGFDRGTEAFF
>TRBJ2-1|TRBV18|.|.
TGTGCCAGCTCACCACCCGTTGGCCCCACTACAAATGAGCAGTTCTTC
CASSPPVGPTTNEQFF